A selection of T cell receptor beta chains follows, all from one sample in a study of T-cell reconstitution after alpha-beta-depleted transplantation in children. TCRdb re-derived calls from the PCR reads in MiXCR, one entry per CDR3 protein. The table lists tens of thousands of distinct CDR3 sequences, about a tenth of them singletons. This sample comprised PBMCs from the stem cell graft donor, obtained from the stem cell graft. These receptors originate from a human donor who donated a stem cell graft to a child with chronic granulomatous disease. CDR3s leave out the opening cysteine and the closing phenylalanine or tryptophan.

TRBV7-9	TRBJ2-3	ASSTPDTQY
TRBV6-5	TRBJ2-1	ASTSDRGRLNEQF
TRBV18	TRBJ2-1	ASSPGVYEQF
TRBV6-1	TRBJ2-5	ASSEASPGRKY
TRBV20-1	TRBJ2-7	SAVNVNEQY
TRBV27	TRBJ2-1	ASSLAGGPYNEQF
TRBV6-5	TRBJ2-7	ASSPSYYEQY
TRBV5-5	TRBJ2-2	ASSLTLTSGSSTGELF
TRBV5-1	TRBJ2-7	ASSLSEGVWEQY
TRBV13	TRBJ2-5	ASSLGTLRETQY
TRBV12-3/TRBV12-4	TRBJ1-2	ASSLRQIKSNYGYT
TRBV14	TRBJ2-7	ASSQVTYEQY
TRBV29-1	TRBJ2-1	SSAGGAYNEQF
TRBV7-9	TRBJ2-1	ASSWAYGEQF
TRBV27	TRBJ2-1	ASTSGANEQF
TRBV5-5	TRBJ2-1	ASSSSGASPYNEQF
TRBV28	TRBJ2-7	ASITRDGAYEQY
TRBV4-3	TRBJ2-5	ASSQDGAGETQY
TRBV25-1	TRBJ1-6	ASSVPGGRNSPLH
TRBV3-1	TRBJ1-5	ASSQDASSNQPQH
TRBV5-1	TRBJ2-6	ASSLAGANVLT
TRBV7-9	TRBJ1-5	ASSTRTDNQPQH
TRBV11-2	TRBJ2-5	ASSLAADQETQY
TRBV2	TRBJ2-7	ATERAGGNYEQY
TRBV2	TRBJ1-5	ASSPQTGGNQPQH
TRBV20-1	TRBJ2-2	SARGLGTGELF
TRBV12-3/TRBV12-4	TRBJ2-2	ASSPNLAGETNTGELF
TRBV28	TRBJ2-1	ASSSLSGSPTQKYNEQF
TRBV5-1	TRBJ1-1	ASTLGLSMPSEAF
TRBV15	TRBJ1-2	ATSGITANYGYT
TRBV6-1	TRBJ2-1	ASTQGSIAGTGVEQF
TRBV5-4	TRBJ2-3	ASSLTSSDTQY
TRBV12-3/TRBV12-4	TRBJ2-1	ASSYRDRGLSSYNEQF
TRBV12-3/TRBV12-4	TRBJ1-5	ASSPAGGAVGQPQH
TRBV7-9	TRBJ2-1	ASSRPSTRINEQF
TRBV19	TRBJ2-1	ASSPKTSGEMYNEQF
TRBV5-1	TRBJ1-1	ASSLPSGATEAF
TRBV10-3	TRBJ1-1	AISEIITQAQAF
TRBV27	TRBJ2-5	ASSFTRYMETQY
TRBV20-1	TRBJ2-7	SPNGNEQY
TRBV29-1	TRBJ1-2	SVEDRSGRGYT
TRBV6-5	TRBJ1-6	ASSYSGSPLH
TRBV5-1	TRBJ2-6	ASSLVPVGLSGANVLT
TRBV3-1	TRBJ1-2	ASSHRSARGYT
TRBV7-9	TRBJ2-5	ASSLDGRGETQY